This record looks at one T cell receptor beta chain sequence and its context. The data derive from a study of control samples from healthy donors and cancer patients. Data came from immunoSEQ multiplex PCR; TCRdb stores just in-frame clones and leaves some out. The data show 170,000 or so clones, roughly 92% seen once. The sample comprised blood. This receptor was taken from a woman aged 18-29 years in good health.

The CDR3 coding sequence is TGTGCCAGCAGCTTAGAGTGGGGGGGCTATGGCTACACCTTC. Residues: CASSLEWGGYGYTF. The chain recombines TRBV11-2 with TRBJ1-2; TRBD1 is a possible D gene (5 bases). CDR1 is SGHAT and CDR2 is FQNNGV in the germline V gene. The germline V and J ends were trimmed by 0 bases and 4 bases, with 9 bases remaining between them. This CDR3 is 14 amino acids long.